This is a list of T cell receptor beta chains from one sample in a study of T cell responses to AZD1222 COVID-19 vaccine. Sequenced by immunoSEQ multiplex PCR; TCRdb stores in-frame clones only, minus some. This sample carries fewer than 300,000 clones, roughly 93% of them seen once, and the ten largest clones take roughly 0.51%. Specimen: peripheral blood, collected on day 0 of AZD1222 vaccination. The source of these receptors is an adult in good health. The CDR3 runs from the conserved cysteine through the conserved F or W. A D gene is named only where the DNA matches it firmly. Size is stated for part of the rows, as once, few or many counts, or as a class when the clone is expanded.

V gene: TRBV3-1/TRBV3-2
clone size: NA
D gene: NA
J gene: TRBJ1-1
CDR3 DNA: TGTGCCAGCAGTAGGCAGGGAACTCGGGACACTGAAGCTTTCTTT
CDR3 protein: CASSRQGTRDTEAFF

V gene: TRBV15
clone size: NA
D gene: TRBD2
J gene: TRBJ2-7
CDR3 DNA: TGTGCCACCAGCTCCCACAAGCGGGAGAGTAAGTACTTC
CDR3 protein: CATSSHKRESKYF

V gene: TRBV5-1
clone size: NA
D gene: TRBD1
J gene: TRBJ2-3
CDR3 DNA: TGCGCCAGCAGCCTCCGGGACAGGGGTCCAGATACGCAGTATTTT
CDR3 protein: CASSLRDRGPDTQYF

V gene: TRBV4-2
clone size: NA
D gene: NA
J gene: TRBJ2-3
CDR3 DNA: TGTGCCAGCAGCCAAGAAGGTGGTCTACCCACAGATACGCAGTATTTT
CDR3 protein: CASSQEGGLPTDTQYF

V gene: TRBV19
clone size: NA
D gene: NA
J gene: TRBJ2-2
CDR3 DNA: TGTGCCAGTAGTATGGGAGGGGGCGGAAAGATCGGGGAGCTGTTTTTT
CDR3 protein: CASSMGGGGKIGELFF

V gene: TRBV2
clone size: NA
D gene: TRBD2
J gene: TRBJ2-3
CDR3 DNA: TGTGCCAGCAGTGAAAGACTAGCGGGGGCCGGAGATACGCAGTATTTT
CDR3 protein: CASSERLAGAGDTQYF

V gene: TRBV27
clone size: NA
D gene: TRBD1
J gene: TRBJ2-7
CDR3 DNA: TGTGCCAGCAGTTTCAAACCGGGACAGGTCAATGAGCAGTACTTC
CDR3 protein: CASSFKPGQVNEQYF

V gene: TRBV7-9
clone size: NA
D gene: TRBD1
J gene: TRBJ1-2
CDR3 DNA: TGTGCCAGCAGCTTGGACAGGGGATATGGCTACACCTTC
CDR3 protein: CASSLDRGYGYTF

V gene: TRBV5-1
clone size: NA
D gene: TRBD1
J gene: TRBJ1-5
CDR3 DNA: TGCGCCAGCAGCACCCAGGGGGGCAATCAGCCCCAGCATTTT
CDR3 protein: CASSTQGGNQPQHF

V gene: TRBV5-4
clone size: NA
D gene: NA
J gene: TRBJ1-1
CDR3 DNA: TGTGCCAGCAGCTTGGAAGGGGGAATGAACACTGAAGCTTTCTTT
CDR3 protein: CASSLEGGMNTEAFF

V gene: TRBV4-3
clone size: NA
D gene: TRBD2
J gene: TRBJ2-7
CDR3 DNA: TGCGCCAGCAGCCAAGATTGGGGGACTAGCGGGAGGGGAGAGCAGTACTTC
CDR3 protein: CASSQDWGTSGRGEQYF

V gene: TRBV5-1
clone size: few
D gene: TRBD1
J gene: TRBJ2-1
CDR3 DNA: TGCGCCAGCAGCTTGACCGGGACAGGGCTGGATGAGCAGTTCTTC
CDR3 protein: CASSLTGTGLDEQFF

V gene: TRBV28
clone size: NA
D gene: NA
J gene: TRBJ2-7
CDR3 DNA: TGTGCCAGCAAACCAGGGAGCTACGAGCAGTACTTC
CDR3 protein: CASKPGSYEQYF

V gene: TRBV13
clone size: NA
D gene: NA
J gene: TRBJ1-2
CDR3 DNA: TGTGCCAGCAGCTTCCCTGACGGGGAGTATGGCTACACCTTC
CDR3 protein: CASSFPDGEYGYTF

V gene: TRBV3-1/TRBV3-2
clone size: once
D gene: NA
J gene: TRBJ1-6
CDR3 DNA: TGTGCCAGCAGCCAACACCAAGGGCGTTCACCCCTCCACTTT
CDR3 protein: CASSQHQGRSPLHF

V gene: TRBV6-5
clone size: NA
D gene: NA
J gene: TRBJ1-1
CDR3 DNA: TGTGCCAGCAGTTACTCGGCAGTTCCTATGAACACTGAAGCTTTCTTT
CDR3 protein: CASSYSAVPMNTEAFF

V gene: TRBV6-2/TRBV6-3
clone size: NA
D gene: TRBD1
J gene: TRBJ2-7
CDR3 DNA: TGTGCCAGCAGTCCCGGAACAGGGGTGCTGATTAGCTACGAGCAGTACTTC
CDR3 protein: CASSPGTGVLISYEQYF

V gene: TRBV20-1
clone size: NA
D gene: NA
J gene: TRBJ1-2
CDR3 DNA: TGCAGTGCGCCGGTCTATGGCTACACCTTC
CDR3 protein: CSAPVYGYTF

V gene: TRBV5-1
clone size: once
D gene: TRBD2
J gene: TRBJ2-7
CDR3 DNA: TGCGCCAGCAGCATTGGGACTAGCGGGGGGTCATCCTACGAGCAGTACTTC
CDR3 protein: CASSIGTSGGSSYEQYF

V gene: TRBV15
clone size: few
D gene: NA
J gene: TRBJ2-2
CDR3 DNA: TGTGCCACCAGCAGTGCTCCTTTCCAGGGGACCGGGGAGCTGTTTTTT
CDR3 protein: CATSSAPFQGTGELFF

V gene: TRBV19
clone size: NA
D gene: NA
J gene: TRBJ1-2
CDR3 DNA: TGTGCCAGTAGTATAGGAGGGCCGAACTATGGCTACACCTTC
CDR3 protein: CASSIGGPNYGYTF

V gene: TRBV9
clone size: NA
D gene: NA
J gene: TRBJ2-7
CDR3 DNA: TGTGCCAGCAGCGTGGAAGGGGCTCGCTCCTACGAGCAGTACTTC
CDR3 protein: CASSVEGARSYEQYF

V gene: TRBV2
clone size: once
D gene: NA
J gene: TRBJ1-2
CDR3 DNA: TGTGCCAGCACCCAGACTAACTATGGCTACACCTTC
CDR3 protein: CASTQTNYGYTF

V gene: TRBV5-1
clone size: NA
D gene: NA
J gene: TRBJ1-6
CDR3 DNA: TGCGCCAGCAGCTTGGAAACGTCGGCAAATAATTCACCCCTCCACTTT
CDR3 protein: CASSLETSANNSPLHF

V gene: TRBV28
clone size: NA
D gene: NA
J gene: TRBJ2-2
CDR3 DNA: TGTGCCAGCAGTTTAAATATGGGGTCGAACACCGGGGAGCTGTTTTTT
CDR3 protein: CASSLNMGSNTGELFF

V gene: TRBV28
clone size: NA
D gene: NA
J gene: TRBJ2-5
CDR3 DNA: TGTGCCAGCGGCTCGCACGGGCCGACTCAAGAGACCCAGTACTTC
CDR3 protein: CASGSHGPTQETQYF

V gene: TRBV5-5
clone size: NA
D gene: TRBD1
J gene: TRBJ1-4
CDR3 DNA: TGTGCCAGCAGCTTCGGACAGGGAATCCAAAAACTGTTTTTT
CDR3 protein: CASSFGQGIQKLFF

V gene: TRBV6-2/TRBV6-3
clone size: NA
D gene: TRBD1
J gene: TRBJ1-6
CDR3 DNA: TGTGCCAGCAGTCGAGGGACAGGGGTCAATTCACCCCTCCACTTT
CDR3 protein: CASSRGTGVNSPLHF

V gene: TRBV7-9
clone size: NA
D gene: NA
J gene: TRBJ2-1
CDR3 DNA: TGTGCCAGCAGCCCGACTAGTCGCAATGAGCAGTTCTTC
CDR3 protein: CASSPTSRNEQFF

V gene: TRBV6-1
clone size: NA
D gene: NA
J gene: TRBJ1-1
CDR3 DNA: TGTGCCAGCAGTGAAGGGCCAGGGCGGTATGCTTTCTTT
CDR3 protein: CASSEGPGRYAFF

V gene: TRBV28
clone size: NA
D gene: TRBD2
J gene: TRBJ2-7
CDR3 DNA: TGTGCCAGCAGAGCGACGGGAGGGAGAGATACCTACGAGCAGTACTTC
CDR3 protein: CASRATGGRDTYEQYF

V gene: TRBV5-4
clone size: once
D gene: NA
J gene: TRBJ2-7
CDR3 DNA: TGTGCCAGCAGCCGAGGTTCCCTAGCGAGCTACGAGCAGTACTTC
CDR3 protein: CASSRGSLASYEQYF

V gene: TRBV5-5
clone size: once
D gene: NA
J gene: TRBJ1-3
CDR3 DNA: TGTGCCAGCACCCAATCTCCCCGGGGGACTGGAAACACCATATATTTT
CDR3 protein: CASTQSPRGTGNTIYF

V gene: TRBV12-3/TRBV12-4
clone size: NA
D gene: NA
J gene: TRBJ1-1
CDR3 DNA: TGTGCCAGCAGTTTAGGGCCGAACACTGAAGCTTTCTTT
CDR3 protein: CASSLGPNTEAFF

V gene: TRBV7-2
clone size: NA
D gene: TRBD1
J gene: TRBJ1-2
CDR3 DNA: TGTGCCAGCAGGGGCCGGCCACAGGGGGCTTGGTATGGCTACACCTTC
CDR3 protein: CASRGRPQGAWYGYTF

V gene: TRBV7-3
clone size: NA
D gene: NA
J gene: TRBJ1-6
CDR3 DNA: TGTGCCAGCAGCTCCACCGGGCAGGATGGGTCACCCCTCCACTTT
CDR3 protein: CASSSTGQDGSPLHF

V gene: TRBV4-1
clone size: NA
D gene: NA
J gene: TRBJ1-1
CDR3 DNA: TGCGCCAGCAGCCAAGAATACAAGCGCATCACTGAAGCTTTCTTT
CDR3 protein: CASSQEYKRITEAFF

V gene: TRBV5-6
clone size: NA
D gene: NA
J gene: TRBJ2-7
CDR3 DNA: TGTGCCAGCAGCGCGGAGGGCAGGGAGCAGTACTTC
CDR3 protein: CASSAEGREQYF

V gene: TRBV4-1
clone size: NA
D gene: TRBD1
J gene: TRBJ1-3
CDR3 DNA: TGCGCCAGCAGCCAACAGACAGGGGCAGGAAACACCATATATTTT
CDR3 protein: CASSQQTGAGNTIYF

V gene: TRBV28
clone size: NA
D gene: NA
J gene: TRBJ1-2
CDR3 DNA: TGTGCCAGCAGTTTCCCGTGGGGAGATAACTATGGCTACACCTTC
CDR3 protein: CASSFPWGDNYGYTF

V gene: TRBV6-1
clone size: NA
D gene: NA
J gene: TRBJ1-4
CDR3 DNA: TGTGCCAGCAGTGAACAGGAGCTCCCTAATGAAAAACTGTTTTTT
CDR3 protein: CASSEQELPNEKLFF

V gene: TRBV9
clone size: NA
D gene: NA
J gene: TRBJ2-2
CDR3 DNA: TGTGCCAGCACCACGGGACCCAGGAACACCGGGGAGCTGTTTTTT
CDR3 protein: CASTTGPRNTGELFF

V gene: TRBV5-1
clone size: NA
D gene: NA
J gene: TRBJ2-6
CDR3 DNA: TGCGCCAGCAGCTTAACGCTGGGTGGTGGGGCCAACGTCCTGACTTTC
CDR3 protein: CASSLTLGGGANVLTF

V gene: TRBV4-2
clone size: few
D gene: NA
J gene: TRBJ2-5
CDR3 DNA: TGTGCCAGCAGTGGGGATAGGGAGACCCAGTACTTC
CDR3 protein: CASSGDRETQYF

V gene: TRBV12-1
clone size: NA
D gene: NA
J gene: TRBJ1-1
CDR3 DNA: TGTGCCAGCACCCGACCCATCCCACGGGGTCCCGAAAACACTGAAGCTTTCTTT
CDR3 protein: CASTRPIPRGPENTEAFF

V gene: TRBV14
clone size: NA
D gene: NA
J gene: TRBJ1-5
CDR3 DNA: TGTGCCAGCAGCCAAGATGACACCCACAATCAGCCCCAGCATTTT
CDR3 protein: CASSQDDTHNQPQHF

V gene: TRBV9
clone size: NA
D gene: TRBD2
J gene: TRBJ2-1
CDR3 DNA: TGTGCCAGCAGCGTAGAGGGTAGCGGGGGGGATGAGCAGTTCTTC
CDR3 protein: CASSVEGSGGDEQFF

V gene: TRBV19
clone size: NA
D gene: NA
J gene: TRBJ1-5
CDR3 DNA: TGTGCCAGTAGTCGGGACGTTTCCTCGCCCCAGCATTTT
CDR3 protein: CASSRDVSSPQHF

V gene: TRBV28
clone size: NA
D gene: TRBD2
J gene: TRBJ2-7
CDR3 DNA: TGTGCCAGCAGGAGACTAGCGGGGGACTACGAGCAGTACTTC
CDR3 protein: CASRRLAGDYEQYF

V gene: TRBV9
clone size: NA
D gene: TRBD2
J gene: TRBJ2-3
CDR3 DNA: TGTGCCAGCAGCACCCGACGGACTAGCGGGGCCACAGATACGCAGTATTTT
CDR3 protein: CASSTRRTSGATDTQYF

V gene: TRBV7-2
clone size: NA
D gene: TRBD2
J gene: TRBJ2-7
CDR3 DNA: TGTGCCAGCAGCTTACGTCTAGCGGGGGCCTACGAGCAGTACTTC
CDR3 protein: CASSLRLAGAYEQYF

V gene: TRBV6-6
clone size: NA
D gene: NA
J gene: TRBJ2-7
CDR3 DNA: TGTGCCAGCAGTTATGACGGCTACGAGCAGTACTTC
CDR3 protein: CASSYDGYEQYF

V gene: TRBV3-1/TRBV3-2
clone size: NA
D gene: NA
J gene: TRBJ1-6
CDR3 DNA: TGTGCCAGCAGCCGTTCCTCCTATAATTCACCCCTCCACTTT
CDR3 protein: CASSRSSYNSPLHF

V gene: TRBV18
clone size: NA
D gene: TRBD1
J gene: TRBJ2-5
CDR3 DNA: TGTGCCAGCTCACCACCGACAGGGGGCGGTGAAGAGACCCAGTACTTC
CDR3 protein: CASSPPTGGGEETQYF

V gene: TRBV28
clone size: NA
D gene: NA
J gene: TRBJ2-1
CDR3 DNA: TGTGCCAGCAGTTCGCCACCGGGCGCCTCCTACAATGAGCAGTTCTTC
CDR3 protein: CASSSPPGASYNEQFF